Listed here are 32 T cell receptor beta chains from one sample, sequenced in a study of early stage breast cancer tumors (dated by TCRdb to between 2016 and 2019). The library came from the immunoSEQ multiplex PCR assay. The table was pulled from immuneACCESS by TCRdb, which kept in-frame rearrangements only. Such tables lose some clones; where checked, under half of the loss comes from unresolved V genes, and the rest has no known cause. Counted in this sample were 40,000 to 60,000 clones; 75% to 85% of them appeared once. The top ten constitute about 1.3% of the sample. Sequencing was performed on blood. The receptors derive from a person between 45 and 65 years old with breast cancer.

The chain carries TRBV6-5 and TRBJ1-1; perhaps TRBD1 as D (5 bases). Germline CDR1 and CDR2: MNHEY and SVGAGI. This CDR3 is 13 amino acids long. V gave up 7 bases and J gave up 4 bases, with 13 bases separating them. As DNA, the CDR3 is TGTGCCAGCAACCGTCATGGGGGCACTGAAGCTTTCTTT. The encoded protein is CASNRHGGTEAFF.

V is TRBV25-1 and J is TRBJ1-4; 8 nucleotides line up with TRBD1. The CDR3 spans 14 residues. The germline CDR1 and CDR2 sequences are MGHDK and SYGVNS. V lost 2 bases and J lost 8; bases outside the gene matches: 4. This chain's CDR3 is CASSEQGAGEKLFF. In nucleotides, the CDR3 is TGTGCCAGCAGTGAACAGGGGGCTGGGGAAAAACTGTTTTTT.

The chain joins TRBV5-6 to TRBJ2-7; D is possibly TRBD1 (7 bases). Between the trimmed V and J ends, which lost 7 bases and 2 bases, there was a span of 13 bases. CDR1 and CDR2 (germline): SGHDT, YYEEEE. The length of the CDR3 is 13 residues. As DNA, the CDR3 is TGTGCCAGCGGAGGGGGCATCACCTACGAGCAGTACTTC. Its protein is CASGGGITYEQYF. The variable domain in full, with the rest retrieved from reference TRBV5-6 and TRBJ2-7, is DAGVTQSPTHLIKTRGQQVTLRCSPKSGHDTVSWYQQALGQGPQFIFQYYEEEERQRGNFPDRFSGHQFPNYSSELNVNALLLGDSALYLCASGGGITYEQYFGPGTRLTVT.

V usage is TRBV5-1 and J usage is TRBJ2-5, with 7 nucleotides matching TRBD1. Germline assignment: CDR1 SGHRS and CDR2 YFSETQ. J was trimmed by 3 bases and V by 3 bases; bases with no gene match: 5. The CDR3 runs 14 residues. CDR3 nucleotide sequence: TGCGCCAGCAGCTGGAATACAGGGGAAGAGACCCAGTACTTC. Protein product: CASSWNTGEETQYF.

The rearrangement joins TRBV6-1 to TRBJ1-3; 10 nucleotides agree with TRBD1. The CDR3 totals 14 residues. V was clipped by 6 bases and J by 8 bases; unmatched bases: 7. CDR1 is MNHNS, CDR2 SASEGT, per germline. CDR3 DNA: TGTGCCAGCAGGACACCGGGACAGGGGTACACCATATATTTT. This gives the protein CASRTPGQGYTIYF.

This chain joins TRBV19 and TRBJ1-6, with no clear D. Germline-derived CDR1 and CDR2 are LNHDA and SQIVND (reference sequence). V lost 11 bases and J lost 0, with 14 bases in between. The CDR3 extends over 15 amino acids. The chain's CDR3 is CAAAGGSSYNSPLHF. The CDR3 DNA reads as TGTGCCGCCGCCGGCGGGAGCTCCTATAATTCACCCCTCCACTTT. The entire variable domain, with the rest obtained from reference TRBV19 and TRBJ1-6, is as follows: DGGITQSPKYLFRKEGQNVTLSCEQNLNHDAMYWYRQDPGQGLRLIYYSQIVNDFQKGDIAEGYSVSREKKESFPLTVTSAQKNPTAFYLCAAAGGSSYNSPLHFGNGTRLTVT.

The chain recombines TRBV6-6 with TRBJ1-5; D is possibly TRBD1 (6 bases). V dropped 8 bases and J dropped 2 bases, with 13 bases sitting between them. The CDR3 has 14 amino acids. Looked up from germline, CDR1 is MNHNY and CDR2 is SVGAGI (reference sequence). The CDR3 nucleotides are TGTGCCAGCGGTGGGGGGCTGGGCAATCAGCCCCAGCATTTT. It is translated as CASGGGLGNQPQHF.

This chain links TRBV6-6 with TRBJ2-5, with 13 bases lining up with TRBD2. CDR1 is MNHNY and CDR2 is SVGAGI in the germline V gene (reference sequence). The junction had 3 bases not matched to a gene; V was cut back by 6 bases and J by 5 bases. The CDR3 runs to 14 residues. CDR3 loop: CASRGTSGAETQYF. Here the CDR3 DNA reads TGTGCCAGCAGGGGGACTAGCGGGGCCGAGACCCAGTACTTC.

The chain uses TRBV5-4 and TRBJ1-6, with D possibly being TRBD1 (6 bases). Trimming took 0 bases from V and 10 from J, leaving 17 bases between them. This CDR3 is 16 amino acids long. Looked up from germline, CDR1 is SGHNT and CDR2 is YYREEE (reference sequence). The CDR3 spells CASSLAQTGFLSPLHF. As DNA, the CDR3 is TGTGCCAGCAGCTTGGCCCAGACAGGTTTTTTGTCACCCCTCCACTTT.

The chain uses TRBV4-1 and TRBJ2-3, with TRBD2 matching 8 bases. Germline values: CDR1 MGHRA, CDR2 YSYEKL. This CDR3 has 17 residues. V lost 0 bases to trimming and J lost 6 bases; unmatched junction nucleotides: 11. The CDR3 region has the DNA TGCGCCAGCAGCCAAGAAGGTCGGGGGGGGATAGCGGATACGCAGTATTTT. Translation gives CASSQEGRGGIADTQYF.

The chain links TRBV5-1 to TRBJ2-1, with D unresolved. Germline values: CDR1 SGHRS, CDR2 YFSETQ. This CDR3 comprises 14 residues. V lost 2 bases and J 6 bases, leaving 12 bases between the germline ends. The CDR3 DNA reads TGCGCCAGCAGCTTTACATCGGACGTCAATGAGCAGTTCTTC. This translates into CASSFTSDVNEQFF. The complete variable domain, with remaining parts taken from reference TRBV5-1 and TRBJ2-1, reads KAGVTQTPRYLIKTRGQQVTLSCSPISGHRSVSWYQQTPGQGLQFLFEYFSETQRNKGNFPGRFSGRQFSNSRSEMNVSTLELGDSALYLCASSFTSDVNEQFFGPGTRLTVL.

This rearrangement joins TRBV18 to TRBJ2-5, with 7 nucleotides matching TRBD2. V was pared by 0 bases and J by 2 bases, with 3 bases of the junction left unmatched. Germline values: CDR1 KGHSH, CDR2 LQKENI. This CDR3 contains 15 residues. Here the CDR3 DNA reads TGTGCCAGCTCACCACCGGGACTACTTCAAGAGACCCAGTACTTC. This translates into CASSPPGLLQETQYF.

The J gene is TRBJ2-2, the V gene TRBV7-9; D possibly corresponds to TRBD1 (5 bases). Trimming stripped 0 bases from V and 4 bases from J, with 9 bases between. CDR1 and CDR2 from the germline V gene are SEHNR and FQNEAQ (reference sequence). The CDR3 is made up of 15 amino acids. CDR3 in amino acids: CASSLASGPTGELFF. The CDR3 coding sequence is TGTGCCAGCAGCTTAGCTTCAGGGCCCACCGGGGAGCTGTTTTTT.

The CDR3 spells CASSPGQREKLFF. The DNA of the CDR3 is TGTGCCAGCTCACCGGGACAGAGGGAAAAACTGTTTTTT. The chain carries TRBV18 and TRBJ1-4, with 7 bases fitting TRBD1. The V segment lost 3 bases and the J segment 8 bases; nucleotides outside the gene matches: 3. The length of the CDR3 is 13 residues. Germline CDR1 KGHSH, CDR2 LQKENI. Full variable domain (outside the CDR3, taken from reference TRBV18 and TRBJ1-4): NAGVMQNPRHLVRRRGQEARLRCSPMKGHSHVYWYRQLPEEGLKFMVYLQKENIIDESGMPKERFSAEFPKEGPSILRIQQVVRGDSAAYFCASSPGQREKLFFGSGTQLSVL.

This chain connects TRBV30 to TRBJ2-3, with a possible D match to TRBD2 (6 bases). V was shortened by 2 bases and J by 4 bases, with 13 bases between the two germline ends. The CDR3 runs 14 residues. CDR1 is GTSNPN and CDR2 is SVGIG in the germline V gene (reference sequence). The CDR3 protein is CAWSPPGTPDTQYF. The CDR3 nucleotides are TGTGCCTGGAGTCCGCCCGGGACTCCAGATACGCAGTATTTT.

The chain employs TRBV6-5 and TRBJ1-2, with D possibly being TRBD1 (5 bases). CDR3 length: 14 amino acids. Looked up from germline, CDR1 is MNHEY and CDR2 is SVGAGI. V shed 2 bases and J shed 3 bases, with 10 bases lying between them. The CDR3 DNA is TGTGCCAGCAGTTACAACGAGGGACACTATGGCTACACCTTC. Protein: CASSYNEGHYGYTF.

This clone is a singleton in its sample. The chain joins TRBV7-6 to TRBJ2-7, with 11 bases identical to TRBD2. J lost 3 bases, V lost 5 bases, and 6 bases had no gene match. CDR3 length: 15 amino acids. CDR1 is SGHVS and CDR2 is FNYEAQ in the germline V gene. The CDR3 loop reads CASSQTSGENYEQYF. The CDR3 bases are TGTGCCAGCAGCCAGACTAGCGGGGAAAACTACGAGCAGTACTTC.

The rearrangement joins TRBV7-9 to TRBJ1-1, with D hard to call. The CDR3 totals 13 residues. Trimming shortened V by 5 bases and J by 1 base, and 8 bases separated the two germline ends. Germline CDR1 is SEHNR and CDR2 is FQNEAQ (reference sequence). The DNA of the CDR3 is TGTGCCAGCAGCCTCGTTGAGAACACTGAAGCTTTCTTT. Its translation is CASSLVENTEAFF.

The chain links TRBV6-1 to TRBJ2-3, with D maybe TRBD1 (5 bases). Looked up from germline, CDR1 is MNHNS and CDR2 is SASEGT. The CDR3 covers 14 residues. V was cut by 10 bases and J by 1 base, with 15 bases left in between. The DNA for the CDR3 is TGTGCCATCATCCGGGCAGGGCGCACAGATACGCAGTATTTT. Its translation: CAIIRAGRTDTQYF.

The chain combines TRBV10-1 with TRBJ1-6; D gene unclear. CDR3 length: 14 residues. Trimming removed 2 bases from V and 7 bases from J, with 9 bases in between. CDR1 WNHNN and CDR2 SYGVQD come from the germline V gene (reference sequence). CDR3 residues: CASSEQAPNSPLHF. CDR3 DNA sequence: TGCGCCAGCAGTGAGCAGGCCCCCAATTCACCCCTCCACTTT.

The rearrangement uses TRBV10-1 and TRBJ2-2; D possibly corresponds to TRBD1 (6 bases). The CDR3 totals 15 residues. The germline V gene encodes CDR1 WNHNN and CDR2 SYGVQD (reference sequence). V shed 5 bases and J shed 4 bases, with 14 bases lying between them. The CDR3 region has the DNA TGCGCCAGCAGTCTTGGACAGCCGGGCACCGGGGAGCTGTTTTTT. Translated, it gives CASSLGQPGTGELFF.

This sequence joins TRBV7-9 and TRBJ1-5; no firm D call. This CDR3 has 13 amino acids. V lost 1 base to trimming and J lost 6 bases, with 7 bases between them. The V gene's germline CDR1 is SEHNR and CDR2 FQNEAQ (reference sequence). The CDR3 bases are TGTGCCAGCAGCTTAGTTTTGGGTCAGCCCCAGCATTTT. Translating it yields CASSLVLGQPQHF.

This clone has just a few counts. CDR3 sequence reads: CSVVPGTGGTEAFF. Here the CDR3 DNA reads TGCAGCGTTGTTCCCGGGACAGGGGGCACTGAAGCTTTCTTT. The chain uses TRBV29-1 and TRBJ1-1; 11 positions match TRBD1. V lost 4 bases and J lost 4; bases outside the gene matches: 5. This CDR3 spans 14 amino acids. The germline V gene encodes CDR1 SQVTM and CDR2 ANQGSEA.

In DNA form, the CDR3 reads TGTGCCAGTAGCCTCCGGGCTGGGGGGGACTCCTACGAGCAGTACTTC. This codes for CASSLRAGGDSYEQYF. V usage is TRBV19 and J usage is TRBJ2-7; 7 nucleotides match TRBD2. Looked up from germline, CDR1 is LNHDA and CDR2 is SQIVND (reference sequence). V gave up 6 bases and J gave up 0 bases; unmatched junction bases: 11. The CDR3 extends over 16 amino acids.

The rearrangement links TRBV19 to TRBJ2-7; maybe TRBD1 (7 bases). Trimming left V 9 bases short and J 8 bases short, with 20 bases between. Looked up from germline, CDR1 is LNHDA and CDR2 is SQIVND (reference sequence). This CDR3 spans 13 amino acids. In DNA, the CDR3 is TGTGCCAGCGCGGGACAGCCGTACGAGAAGCAGTACTTC. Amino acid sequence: CASAGQPYEKQYF.

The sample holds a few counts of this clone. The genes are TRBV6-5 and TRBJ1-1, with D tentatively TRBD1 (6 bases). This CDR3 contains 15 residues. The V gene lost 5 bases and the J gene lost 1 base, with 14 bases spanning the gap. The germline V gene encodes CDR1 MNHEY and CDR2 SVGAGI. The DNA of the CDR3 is TGTGCCAGCAGTACCACCGGGACACCGAACACTGAAGCTTTCTTT. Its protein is CASSTTGTPNTEAFF.

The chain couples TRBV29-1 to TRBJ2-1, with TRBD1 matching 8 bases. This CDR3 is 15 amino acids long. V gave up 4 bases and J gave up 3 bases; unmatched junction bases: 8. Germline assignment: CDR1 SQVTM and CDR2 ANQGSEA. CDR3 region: CSVGPPTGDYNEQFF. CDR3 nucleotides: TGCAGCGTTGGCCCCCCGACAGGGGACTACAATGAGCAGTTCTTC.

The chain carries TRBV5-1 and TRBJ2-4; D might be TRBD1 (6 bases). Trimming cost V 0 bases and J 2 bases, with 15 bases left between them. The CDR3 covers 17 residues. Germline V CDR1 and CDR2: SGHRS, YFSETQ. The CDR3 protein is CASSLGQGRESKNIQYF. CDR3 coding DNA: TGCGCCAGCAGCTTGGGGCAGGGGAGAGAGTCCAAAAACATTCAGTACTTC.

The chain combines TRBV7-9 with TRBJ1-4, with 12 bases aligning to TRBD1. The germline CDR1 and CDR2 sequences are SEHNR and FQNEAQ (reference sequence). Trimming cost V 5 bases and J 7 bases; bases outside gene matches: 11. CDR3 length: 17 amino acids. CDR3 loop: CASSPGTGGQGSEKLFF. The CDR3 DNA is TGTGCCAGCAGCCCCGGGACAGGGGGCCAAGGAAGTGAAAAACTGTTTTTT.

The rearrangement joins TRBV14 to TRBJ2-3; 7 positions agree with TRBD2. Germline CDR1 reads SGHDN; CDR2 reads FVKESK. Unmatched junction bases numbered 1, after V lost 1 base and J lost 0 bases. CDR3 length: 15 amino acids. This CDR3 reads CASSQVRGSTDTQYF. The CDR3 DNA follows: TGTGCCAGCAGCCAAGTGCGGGGGAGCACAGATACGCAGTATTTT.

This CDR3 is CASSSLGGGSSYEQYF. CDR3 coding DNA: TGTGCCAGCAGCTCCCTCGGTGGTGGGAGCTCCTACGAGCAGTACTTC. The V and J genes are TRBV7-2 and TRBJ2-7; the D gene is possibly TRBD2 (5 bases). Looked up from germline, CDR1 is SGHTA and CDR2 is FQGNSA. V lost 4 bases and J 0 bases, leaving 16 bases between the germline ends. This CDR3 region has 16 residues.

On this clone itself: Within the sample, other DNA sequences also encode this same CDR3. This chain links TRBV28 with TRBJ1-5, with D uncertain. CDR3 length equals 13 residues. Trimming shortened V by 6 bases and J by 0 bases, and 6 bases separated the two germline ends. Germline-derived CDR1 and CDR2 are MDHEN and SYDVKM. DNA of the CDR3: TGTGCCAGCAGGGGCGCTAGCAATCAGCCCCAGCATTTT. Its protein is CASRGASNQPQHF.